The clone carrying this T cell receptor beta chain was picked up one time. Data came from immunoSEQ multiplex PCR; TCRdb stores just in-frame clones and leaves some out. In the table there are nearly 60,000 clones, about 89% of which are singletons. Germline lookup yields CDR1 LNHDA and CDR2 SQIVND (reference sequence). The junction had 5 bases not matched to a gene; V was cut back by 5 bases and J by 0 bases. The CDR3 runs 15 residues. The sample belongs to a study of T cell changes during pregnancy in multiple sclerosis. The specimen was CD4+ T cells from peripheral blood mononuclear cells, collected after pregnancy. This TCR was sampled from a female donor in good health, enrolled as a control in a pregnancy study. The chain couples TRBV19 to TRBJ1-1; 8 bases line up with TRBD1. The CDR3 loop is CASSPWTGLNTEAFF. The CDR3 nucleotides are TGTGCCAGTAGTCCCTGGACAGGGCTGAACACTGAAGCTTTCTTT.